The clone carrying this T cell receptor (beta chain) was seen more than once but under ten times. The antigen is undetermined. Ahead of sequencing, the ViraFEST assay grew antigen-specific CD4+ T cells using viral peptide pools. It was after approximately 11 days of culture that CD4+ T cells were isolated. People in the vaccine group had not been infected with SARS-CoV-2 before, and their nucleocapsid antibodies were negative. The data belong to a study of vaccination effects on CD4 cells after COVID-19. TCRdb's table, derived via immunoSEQ multiplex PCR, lists solely in-frame clones and lacks some. The table lists more than 30,000 clones, about 66% of them singletons, with 14% to 15% in the top ten. Looked up from germline, CDR1 is SGHRS and CDR2 is YFSETQ. Losses at the gene ends were 2 bases for V and 2 bases for J; bases not matched to a gene: 10. The CDR3 extends over 18 amino acids.

The sequence was obtained from a human donor who received a COVID-19 vaccine. The chain carries TRBV5-1 and TRBJ2-7; 13 bases fit TRBD2. Here the sequenced sample was CD4+ T cells from PBMCs cultured with HCoV-OC43 spike peptides, taken before COVID-19 vaccination. The subset denotes: HCoV-OC43 spike overlapping peptide pool stimulation. This CDR3 reads CASSLGGRLAGGPYEQYF. For the CDR3, the DNA is TGCGCCAGCAGCTTAGGGGGCCGACTAGCGGGAGGCCCCTACGAGCAGTACTTC.